This T cell receptor beta chain appears in the sequencing data of a study of glioma-infiltrating T cells after dendritic cell vaccination. Indicated time point: after dendritic cell vaccination, including at tumor progression/relapse. The method was immunoSEQ multiplex PCR; TCRdb's version includes in-frame clones alone and lacks a portion of them. The sample lists roughly 85,000 clones, less than 85% occurring once. Germline V gene lookup returns CDR1 DFQATT and CDR2 SNEGSKA (reference sequence). The CDR3 extends over 11 amino acids. V was cut by 4 bases and J by 3 bases, with 6 bases left in between.

The receptor was derived from a human donor with glioblastoma. The source material was blood, sampled after dendritic cell vaccination. The chain recombines TRBV20-1 with TRBJ1-1; D remains ambiguous. The chain's CDR3 is CSANRDTEAFF. The CDR3 DNA sequence: TGCAGTGCTAACCGGGACACTGAAGCTTTCTTT.